This T cell receptor beta chain is from a study of technical replicates of blood from a few donors. This CDR3 is 13 amino acids long. V gave up 0 bases and J gave up 1 base, with 3 bases separating them. The germline V gene encodes CDR1 SGHAT and CDR2 FQNNGV. This clone was recorded once. Sequencing was performed with immunoSEQ multiplex PCR; in TCRdb, only in-frame clones are kept and a portion is missing. The sample comprises some 62,000 clones, about 87% of which are singletons, and around 4.9% rests with the top ten. This sequence joins TRBV11-2 and TRBJ1-2; unclear D gene. Sequenced sample: PBMCs. The TCR originated in a human donor in good health. Some clones in this sample may be carry-over from other donors' samples. CDR3 DNA: TGTGCCAGCAGCTTAGACCTTAACTATGGCTACACCTTC. Translating gives CASSLDLNYGYTF.